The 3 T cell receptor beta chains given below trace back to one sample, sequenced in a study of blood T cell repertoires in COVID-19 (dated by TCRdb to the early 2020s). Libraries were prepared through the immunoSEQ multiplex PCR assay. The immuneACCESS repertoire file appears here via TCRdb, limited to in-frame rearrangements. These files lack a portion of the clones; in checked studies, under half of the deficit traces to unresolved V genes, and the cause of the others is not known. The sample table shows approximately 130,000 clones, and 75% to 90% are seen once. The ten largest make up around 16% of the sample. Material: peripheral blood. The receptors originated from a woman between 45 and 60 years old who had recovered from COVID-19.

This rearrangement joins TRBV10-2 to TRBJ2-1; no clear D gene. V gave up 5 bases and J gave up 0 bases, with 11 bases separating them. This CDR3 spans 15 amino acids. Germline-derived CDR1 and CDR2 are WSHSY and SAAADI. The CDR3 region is CASSKVRSSYNEQFF. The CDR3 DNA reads TGCGCCAGCAGTAAAGTAAGGAGCTCCTACAATGAGCAGTTCTTC.

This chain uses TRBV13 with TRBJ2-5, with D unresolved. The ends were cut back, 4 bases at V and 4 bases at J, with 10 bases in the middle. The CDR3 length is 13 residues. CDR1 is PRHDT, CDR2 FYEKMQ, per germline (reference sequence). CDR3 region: CASSSTPVETQYF. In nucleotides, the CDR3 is TGTGCCAGCAGCTCAACACCCGTAGAGACCCAGTACTTC.

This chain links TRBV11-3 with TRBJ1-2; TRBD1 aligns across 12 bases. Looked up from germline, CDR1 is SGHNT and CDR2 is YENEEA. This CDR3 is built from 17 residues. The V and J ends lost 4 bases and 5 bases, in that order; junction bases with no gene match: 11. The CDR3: CASSSPGQGASSYGYTF. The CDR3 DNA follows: TGTGCCAGCAGCTCCCCGGGACAGGGGGCGAGTTCGTATGGCTACACCTTC.